This T cell receptor (beta chain) originates from a study of blood T cell repertoires in COVID-19. Across the study: Samples representing acute and convalescent COVID-19 were sourced from the United States, Italy and Spain. Sources were T cells, B-cell-depleted T cells, or PBMCs; the material itself was cDNA or gDNA.

Per the study methods: The authors estimated nucleated cell counts from reference gene primer amplification. Sequencing used immunoSEQ multiplex PCR; TCRdb keeps in-frame clones, though not all of them. For V, J and clone size, that table is used; D and trimming come from the DNA. The table shows about 210,000 clones, with approximately 78% occurring only once. V lost 6 bases and J lost 1; bases outside the gene matches: 4. CDR3 length equals 14 residues. Per the germline V gene, CDR1 is MNHEY and CDR2 is SMNVEV (reference sequence). The chain joins TRBV27 to TRBJ1-1; 8 bases agree with TRBD1. Sample: peripheral blood. This sequence was found in a woman in her thirties or forties with acute or convalescent COVID-19. The CDR3 DNA is TGTGCCAGCAGCCACAGGGGGGGGAACACTGAAGCTTTCTTT. Translated: CASSHRGGNTEAFF.